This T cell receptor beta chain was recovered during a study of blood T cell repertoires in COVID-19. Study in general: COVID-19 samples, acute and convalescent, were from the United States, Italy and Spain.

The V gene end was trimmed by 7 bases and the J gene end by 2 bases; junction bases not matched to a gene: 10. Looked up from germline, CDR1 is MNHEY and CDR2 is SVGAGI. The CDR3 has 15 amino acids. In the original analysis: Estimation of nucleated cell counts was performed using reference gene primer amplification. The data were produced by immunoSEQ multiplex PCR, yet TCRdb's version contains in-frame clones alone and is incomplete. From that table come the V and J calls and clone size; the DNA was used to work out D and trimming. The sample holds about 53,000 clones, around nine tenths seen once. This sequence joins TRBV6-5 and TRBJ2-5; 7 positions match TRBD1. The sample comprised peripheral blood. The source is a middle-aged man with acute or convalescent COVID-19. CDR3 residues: CASTSGQAGQETQYF. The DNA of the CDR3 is TGTGCCAGCACCTCCGGACAGGCCGGGCAAGAGACCCAGTACTTC.